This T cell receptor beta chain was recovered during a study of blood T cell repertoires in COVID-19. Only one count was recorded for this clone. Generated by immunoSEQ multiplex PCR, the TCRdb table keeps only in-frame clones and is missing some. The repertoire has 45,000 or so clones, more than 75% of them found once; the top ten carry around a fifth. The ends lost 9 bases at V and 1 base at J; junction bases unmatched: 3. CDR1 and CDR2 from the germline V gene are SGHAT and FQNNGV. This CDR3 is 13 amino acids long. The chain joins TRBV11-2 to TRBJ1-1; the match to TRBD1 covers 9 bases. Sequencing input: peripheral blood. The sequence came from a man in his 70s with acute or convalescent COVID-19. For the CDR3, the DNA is TGTGCCAGTTCGGGACAGGGGAACACTGAAGCTTTCTTT. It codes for CASSGQGNTEAFF. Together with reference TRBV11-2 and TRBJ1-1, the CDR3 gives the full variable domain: EAGVAQSPRYKIIEKRQSVAFWCNPISGHATLYWYQQILGQGPKLLIQFQNNGVVDDSQLPKDRFSAERLKGVDSTLKIQPAKLEDSAVYLCASSGQGNTEAFFGQGTRLTVV.